The 3 T cell receptor beta chains below all came from one sample that was sequenced in a study of CD8 T cells in Susac syndrome. An input of roughly 0.5 to 1 ug of RNA was subjected to reverse transcription using random hexamers. TCRdb passed the immunoSEQ multiplex PCR reads through MiXCR, listing each CDR3 protein once. In the table there are 250,000 to 300,000 distinct CDR3 sequences, 89% of which are singletons. The specimen sequenced was CD8+ T cells from PBMCs. These receptors were collected from a human donor with multiple sclerosis.

The chain uses TRBV29-1 and TRBJ2-5, with TRBD1 matching over 7 bases. The J segment lost 5 bases and the V segment lost 5 bases, leaving 11 bases of the junction unmatched. The germline V gene has CDR1 SQVTM and CDR2 ANQGSEA. The CDR3 contains 14 residues. CDR3 protein: CSVLHHTGDETQYF. The DNA for the CDR3 is TGCAGCGTTCTTCACCACACAGGGGACGAGACCCAGTACTTC.

This sequence joins TRBV27 and TRBJ2-5; D unclear. Trimming shortened V by 5 bases and J by 6 bases, and 16 bases separated the two germline ends. CDR1 is MNHEY, CDR2 SMNVEV, per germline (reference sequence). This CDR3 spans 14 amino acids. CDR3 residues: CASSTWDSRQTQYF. The DNA for the CDR3 is TGTGCCAGCAGTACATGGGATTCCCGACAGACCCAGTACTTC.

The chain links TRBV19 to TRBJ1-1, with 10 bases matching TRBD1. The CDR3 spans 15 residues. Unmatched junction bases numbered 5, after V lost 6 bases and J lost 1 base. Germline V gene sequence: CDR1 LNHDA, CDR2 SQIVND (reference sequence). The CDR3 loop reads CASSPTGGENTEAFF. The CDR3 nucleotides are TGTGCCAGTAGCCCGACAGGGGGCGAGAACACTGAAGCTTTCTTT. Combining the CDR3 with reference TRBV19 and TRBJ1-1 gives the whole variable domain DGGITQSPKYLFRKEGQNVTLSCEQNLNHDAMYWYRQDPGQGLRLIYYSQIVNDFQKGDIAEGYSVSREKKESFPLTVTSAQKNPTAFYLCASSPTGGENTEAFFGQGTRLTVV.